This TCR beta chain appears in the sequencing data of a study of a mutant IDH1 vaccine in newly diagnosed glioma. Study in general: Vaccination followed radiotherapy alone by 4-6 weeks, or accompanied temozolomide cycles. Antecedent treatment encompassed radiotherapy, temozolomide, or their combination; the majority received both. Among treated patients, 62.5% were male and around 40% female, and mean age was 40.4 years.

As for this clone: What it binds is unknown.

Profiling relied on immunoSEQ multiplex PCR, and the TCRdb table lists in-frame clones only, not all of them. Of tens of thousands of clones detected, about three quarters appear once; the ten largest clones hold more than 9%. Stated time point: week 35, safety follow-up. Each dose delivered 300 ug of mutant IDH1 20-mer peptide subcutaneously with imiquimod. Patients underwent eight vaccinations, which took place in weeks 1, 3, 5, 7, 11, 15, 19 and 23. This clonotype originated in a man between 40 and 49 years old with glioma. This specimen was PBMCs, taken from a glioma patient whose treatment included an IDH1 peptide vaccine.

CDR3 in amino acids: CASSEARTDTQYF. The CDR3 region has the DNA TGTGCCAGCAGTGAAGCACGGACAGATACGCAGTATTTT. This rearrangement joins TRBV6-1 to TRBJ2-3, with unresolved D. Germline V lookup: CDR1 MNHNS, CDR2 SASEGT. The CDR3 has 13 amino acids. V lost 0 bases and J lost 3, with 4 bases in between.